What follows are 14 T cell receptor beta chains derived from one specimen sequenced in a study of control samples from healthy donors and cancer patients. Some clones are missing from TCRdb's copy, which holds only in-frame ones; the method was immunoSEQ multiplex PCR. The sample carries about 140,000 clones, under 95% recorded once. Sequencing was carried out using blood. These receptor sequences come from a man aged 18 to 29 in good health.

The rearrangement uses TRBV19 and TRBJ1-3; no clear D. Germline V gives CDR1 LNHDA, CDR2 SQIVND (reference sequence). This CDR3 comprises 14 residues. V was cut by 6 bases and J by 0 bases, with 9 bases left in between. CDR3 in amino acids: CASSRSISGNTIYF. In DNA form, the CDR3 reads TGTGCCAGTAGCCGGAGCATCTCTGGAAACACCATATATTTT.

This clone was picked up many times. The gene calls are TRBV5-1 and TRBJ1-6; 7 bases match TRBD1. Per the germline V gene, CDR1 is SGHRS and CDR2 is YFSETQ. The V and J ends lost 3 bases and 8 bases, in that order; junction bases with no gene match: 5. This CDR3 region has 14 residues. The CDR3 reads CASSSTGTDSPLHF. CDR3 nucleotides: TGCGCCAGCAGCTCGACAGGGACGGATTCACCCCTCCACTTT.

The chain links TRBV19 to TRBJ1-2; D gene uncertain. The CDR3 is 14 amino acids. Germline V gives CDR1 LNHDA, CDR2 SQIVND (reference sequence). V was shortened by 3 bases and J by 4 bases, with 12 bases between the two germline ends. The CDR3 sequence is CASSISGLLYGYTF. CDR3 nucleotide sequence: TGTGCCAGTAGTATTTCAGGACTCCTCTATGGCTACACCTTC.

This clone was seen a single time. The V gene is TRBV19, the J gene TRBJ1-2; D call uncertain. Looked up from germline, CDR1 is LNHDA and CDR2 is SQIVND (reference sequence). The CDR3 spans 13 residues. Deletions cut 5 bases from V and 7 bases from J, with 14 bases between. CDR3 sequence: CASSVGKLGGYTF. The CDR3 DNA sequence: TGTGCCAGTAGTGTCGGGAAACTGGGTGGCTACACCTTC.

This clone was seen just once. This chain joins TRBV13 and TRBJ2-7; D is perhaps TRBD1 (6 bases). V was cut by 3 bases and J by 3 bases, with 15 bases left in between. Germline CDR1 PRHDT, CDR2 FYEKMQ (reference sequence). The length of the CDR3 is 15 residues. The CDR3 is CASSFRNREGYEQYF. The CDR3 bases are TGTGCCAGCAGCTTCCGGAACAGGGAAGGCTACGAGCAGTACTTC.

Here the CDR3 reads CASSRYSGSSTDTQYF. CDR3 DNA: TGCGCCAGCAGCAGATATAGCGGGTCTAGCACAGATACGCAGTATTTT. The chain combines TRBV5-1 with TRBJ2-3; 7 bases map to TRBD2. With 4 bases clipped from V and 0 bases from J, the junction kept 8 bases outside the gene matches. The CDR3 totals 16 residues. Germline V gene sequence: CDR1 SGHRS, CDR2 YFSETQ. Using reference TRBV5-1 and TRBJ2-3 for the parts outside the CDR3, the full variable domain is KAGVTQTPRYLIKTRGQQVTLSCSPISGHRSVSWYQQTPGQGLQFLFEYFSETQRNKGNFPGRFSGRQFSNSRSEMNVSTLELGDSALYLCASSRYSGSSTDTQYFGPGTRLTVL.

The chain carries TRBV7-2 and TRBJ1-1; the D gene is possibly TRBD1 (6 bases). This CDR3 contains 14 residues. Trimming removed 2 bases at V and 3 bases at J, with 10 bases between. Germline V gene sequence: CDR1 SGHTA, CDR2 FQGNSA. The CDR3 here is CASSLNYRDTEAFF. CDR3 coding DNA: TGTGCCAGCAGCTTAAATTACAGGGACACTGAAGCTTTCTTT.

The chain is built from TRBV5-1 and TRBJ2-1; TRBD1 might be the D (6 bases). Trimming pared 7 bases from V and 6 bases from J, leaving 20 bases between. The CDR3 is made up of 15 amino acids. Germline lookup yields CDR1 SGHRS and CDR2 YFSETQ. CDR3 nucleotides: TGCGCCAGCGGACGACAGGCCCTCGAGGGCAATGAGCAGTTCTTC. It yields the protein CASGRQALEGNEQFF.

Remarks on this clone: Other DNA sequences in the sample encode the same CDR3. The chain joins TRBV19 to TRBJ1-1; D is ambiguous. V was pared by 11 bases and J by 2 bases, with 15 bases between. Germline V gives CDR1 LNHDA, CDR2 SQIVND (reference sequence). The length of the CDR3 is 13 residues. In DNA form, the CDR3 reads TGTGCCGTACGATACACAGCTAACACTGAAGCTTTCTTT. Translation: CAVRYTANTEAFF.

The V gene is TRBV18, the J gene TRBJ2-5; 12 bases are a match to TRBD1. Germline CDR1 reads KGHSH; CDR2 reads LQKENI. V was pared by 2 bases and J by 6 bases, with 13 bases of the junction left unmatched. CDR3 length: 18 residues. CDR3 bases: TGTGCCAGCTCACCAGGGCTGGATGGGACAGGGGGCGCGAAGACCCAGTACTTC. This sequence encodes CASSPGLDGTGGAKTQYF.

The chain couples TRBV4-1 to TRBJ1-5; no firm D call. Germline CDR1 is MGHRA and CDR2 is YSYEKL. Trimming stripped 0 bases from V and 3 bases from J, with 9 bases between. The length of the CDR3 is 15 residues. This chain's CDR3 is CASSQDSQPNQPQHF. The CDR3 region has the DNA TGCGCCAGCAGCCAAGACAGTCAGCCCAATCAGCCCCAGCATTTT.

On this clone: One end of the junction does not line up with germline, which may come from a read error. This chain joins TRBV10-1 and TRBJ1-5; D perhaps matches TRBD1 (5 bases). Germline V lookup: CDR1 WNHNN, CDR2 SYGVQD (reference sequence). The CDR3 extends over 10 amino acids. In nucleotides, the CDR3 is TGCGCCAGAGTTCTGACAGAGGGCCTTTTT. Translated, it gives CARVLTEGLF.

The chain is built from TRBV14 and TRBJ1-4; TRBD1 might be the D (6 bases). Trimming removed 10 bases at V and 7 bases at J, with 16 bases between. The CDR3 covers 13 residues. CDR1 SGHDN and CDR2 FVKESK come from the germline V gene. For the CDR3, the DNA is TGTGCCACCAACCAGGGGAGAGTTGAAAAACTGTTTTTT. This sequence encodes CATNQGRVEKLFF. The whole variable domain, filled in from reference TRBV14 and TRBJ1-4, reads EAGVTQFPSHSVIEKGQTVTLRCDPISGHDNLYWYRRVMGKEIKFLLHFVKESKQDESGMPNNRFLAERTGGTYSTLKVQPAELEDSGVYFCATNQGRVEKLFFGSGTQLSVL.

V usage is TRBV12-5 and J usage is TRBJ2-3, with 7 bases that match TRBD1. Looked up from germline, CDR1 is LGHNT and CDR2 is FRNRAP. This CDR3 region has 14 residues. The trim removed 7 bases at V and 2 bases at J, leaving 6 bases unmatched. The CDR3 DNA sequence: TGTGCTAGTGCCCTGGACAGGCCCACAGATACGCAGTATTTT. Protein: CASALDRPTDTQYF.